This T cell receptor (beta chain) was retrieved from a study of T cell responses to AZD1222 COVID-19 vaccine. V dropped 3 bases and J dropped 6; count of bases not matched to a gene: 8. Germline lookup yields CDR1 LNHDA and CDR2 SQIVND (reference sequence). The CDR3 is 15 amino acids. Using immunoSEQ multiplex PCR, the repertoire was profiled, and TCRdb retains in-frame clones only, with some absent. The sample lists 150,000 to 200,000 clones, just under 95% occurring once. This clone was recorded once. The source was peripheral blood, collected on day 0 of AZD1222 vaccination. This TCR was sampled from an adult in good health. The J gene is TRBJ1-1, the V gene TRBV19; TRBD1 matches at 9 bases. CDR3 DNA sequence: TGTGCCAGTAGTATGGGACAGGGCCTTAGGTCTGAAGCTTTCTTT. It yields the protein CASSMGQGLRSEAFF.